A selection of T cell receptor beta chains follows, all from one sample in a study of tumor-infiltrating lymphocytes in oesophageal squamous cell carcinoma. TCRdb reprocessed the PCR reads via MiXCR and lists one record per CDR3 protein. Counted here are about 21,000 distinct CDR3 sequences, roughly two fifths occurring once; the ten biggest clones make up roughly 12%. Sequenced: normal esophageal tissue next to the tumor. These receptors all come from a male donor with esophageal squamous cell carcinoma. Each CDR3 is given with its conserved first and last residue. The order of the fields is clone size, D gene, V gene, J gene, CDR3 protein, CDR3 DNA. The D gene is left open where the match is weak. Clone size is shown for a subset of rows, as once, few, many or a class of expanded clone.

-	-	TRBV6-5	TRBJ2-1	CASSSGLIYNEQFF	TGTGCCAGCAGTTCTGGACTTATCTACAATGAGCAGTTCTTC
-	TRBD2	TRBV7-2	TRBJ2-1	CASSLAVLAGGDAYNEQFF	TGTGCCAGCAGCTTAGCCGTACTAGCGGGAGGTGACGCCTACAATGAGCAGTTCTTC
few	TRBD1	TRBV7-8	TRBJ2-3	CASSLAVTGGLRTQYF	TGTGCCAGCAGCTTAGCTGTGACAGGGGGACTTCGTACGCAGTATTTT
once	-	TRBV19	TRBJ1-1	CASSMAIRPNTEAFF	TGTGCCAGTAGTATGGCGATACGACCCAACACTGAAGCTTTCTTT
many	TRBD2	TRBV14	TRBJ2-1	CASSQERSGRGEQFF	TGTGCCAGCAGCCAAGAAAGGAGCGGGAGAGGTGAGCAGTTCTTC
many	-	TRBV28	TRBJ2-7	CASLNSRGYEQYF	TGTGCCAGCCTTAACTCCAGGGGCTACGAGCAGTACTTC
-	-	TRBV6-8	TRBJ1-1	CASRRSGSAEAFF	TGTGCCAGCAGGCGATCAGGGAGTGCTGAAGCTTTCTTT
-	TRBD1	TRBV29-1	TRBJ2-7	CSAGTGYEQYF	TGCAGCGCTGGGACAGGGTACGAGCAGTACTTC
many	-	TRBV6-1	TRBJ2-7	CASYRDGSYEQYF	TGTGCCAGCTATCGGGACGGCTCCTACGAGCAGTACTTC
many	-	TRBV7-3	TRBJ1-1	CASVRGAATEAFF	TGTGCCAGCGTTAGGGGAGCGGCGACTGAAGCTTTCTTT
many	-	TRBV5-5	TRBJ2-7	CASSLEVSEQYF	TGTGCCAGCAGCTTGGAGGTTTCCGAGCAGTACTTC
-	TRBD2	TRBV6-6	TRBJ2-1	CASSYSASGGAKQFF	TGTGCCAGCAGTTACTCAGCTAGCGGGGGGGCAAAGCAGTTCTTC
-	-	TRBV7-8	TRBJ1-6	CASSFRTLDDSPLHF	TGTGCCAGCAGCTTCAGGACCCTTGATGATTCACCCCTCCACTTC
many	-	TRBV5-1	TRBJ1-1	CASSPSGRSNTEAFF	TGCGCCAGCAGCCCCTCGGGACGGTCGAACACTGAAGCTTTCTTT
once	-	TRBV6-8	TRBJ2-2	CASSYSHANTGELFF	TGTGCCAGCAGTTACTCCCATGCGAACACCGGGGAGCTGTTTTTT
-	TRBD1	TRBV7-4	TRBJ2-7	CASSPPTVQGSVKQYF	TGTGCCAGCAGCCCCCCCACGGTACAGGGGAGTGTCAAGCAGTACTTC
few	TRBD2	TRBV2	TRBJ2-7	CASGLASYEQYF	TGTGCCAGCGGACTAGCCTCCTACGAGCAGTACTTC